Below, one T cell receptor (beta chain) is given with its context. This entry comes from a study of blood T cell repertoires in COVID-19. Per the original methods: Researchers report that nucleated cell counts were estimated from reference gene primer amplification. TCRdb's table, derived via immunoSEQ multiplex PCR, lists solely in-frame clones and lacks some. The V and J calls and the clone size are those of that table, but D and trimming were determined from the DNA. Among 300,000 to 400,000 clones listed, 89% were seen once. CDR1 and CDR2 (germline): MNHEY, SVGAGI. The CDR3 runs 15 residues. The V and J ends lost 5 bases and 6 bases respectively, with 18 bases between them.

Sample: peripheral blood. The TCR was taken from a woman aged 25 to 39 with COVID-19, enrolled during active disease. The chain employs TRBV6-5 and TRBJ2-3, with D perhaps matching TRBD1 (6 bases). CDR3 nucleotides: TGTGCCAGCAGTAGGGGGAGCCCGCTGGCCGATACGCAGTATTTT. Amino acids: CASSRGSPLADTQYF.